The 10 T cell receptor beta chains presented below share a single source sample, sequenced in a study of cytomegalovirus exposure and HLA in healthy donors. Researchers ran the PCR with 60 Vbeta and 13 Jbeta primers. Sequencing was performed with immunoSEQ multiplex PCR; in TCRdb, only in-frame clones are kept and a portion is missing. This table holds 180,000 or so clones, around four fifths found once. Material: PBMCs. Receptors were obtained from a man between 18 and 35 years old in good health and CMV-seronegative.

In DNA, the CDR3 is TGCGCCAGCAGCCGAACAGGGGCCCCGGATACGCAGTATTTT. Protein product: CASSRTGAPDTQYF. This chain connects TRBV5-1 to TRBJ2-3, with 7 bases aligning to TRBD1. Germline CDR1 SGHRS, CDR2 YFSETQ. The V gene end was trimmed by 4 bases and the J gene end by 6 bases; junction bases not matched to a gene: 8. The CDR3 totals 14 residues.

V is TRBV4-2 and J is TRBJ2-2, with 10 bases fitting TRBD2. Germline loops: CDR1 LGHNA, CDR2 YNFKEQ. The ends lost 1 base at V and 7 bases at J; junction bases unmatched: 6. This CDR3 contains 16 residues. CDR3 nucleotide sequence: TGTGCCAGCAGCCAAGGGACTAGCGGATATATCGGGGAGCTGTTTTTT. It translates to CASSQGTSGYIGELFF.

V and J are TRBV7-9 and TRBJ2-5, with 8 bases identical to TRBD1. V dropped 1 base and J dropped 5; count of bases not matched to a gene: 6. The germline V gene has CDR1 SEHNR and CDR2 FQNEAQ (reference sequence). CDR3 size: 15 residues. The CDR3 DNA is TGTGCCAGCAGCTTAGGGCAGGGGGCTGAGGAGACCCAGTACTTC. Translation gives CASSLGQGAEETQYF.

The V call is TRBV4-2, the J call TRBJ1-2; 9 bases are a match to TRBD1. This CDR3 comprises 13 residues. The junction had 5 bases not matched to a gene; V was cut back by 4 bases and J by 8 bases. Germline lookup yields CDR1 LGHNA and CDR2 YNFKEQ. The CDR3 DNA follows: TGTGCCAGCAGCCCACAGGGGGCGCAAGGCTACACCTTC. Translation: CASSPQGAQGYTF.

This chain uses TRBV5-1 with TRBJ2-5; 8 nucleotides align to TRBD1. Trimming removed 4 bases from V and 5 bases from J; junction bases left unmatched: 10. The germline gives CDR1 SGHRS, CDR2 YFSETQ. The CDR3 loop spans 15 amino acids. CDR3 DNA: TGCGCCAGCAGCGTCGGACAGGGAAGGCTCGAGACCCAGTACTTC. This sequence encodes CASSVGQGRLETQYF.

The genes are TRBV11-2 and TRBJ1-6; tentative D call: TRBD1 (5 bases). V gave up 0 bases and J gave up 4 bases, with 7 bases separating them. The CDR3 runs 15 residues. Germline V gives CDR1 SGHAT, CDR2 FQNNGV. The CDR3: CASSLDGGYNSPLHF. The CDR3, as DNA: TGTGCCAGCAGCTTAGATGGGGGGTATAATTCACCCCTCCACTTT.

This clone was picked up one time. CDR3 bases: TGTGCCAGCAGCGTAGTAACCCCGTTCGGTGAAAAACTGTTTTTT. It yields the protein CASSVVTPFGEKLFF. This chain links TRBV9 with TRBJ1-4; no clear D. V shed 0 bases and J shed 7 bases, with 13 bases lying between them. Germline lookup yields CDR1 SGDLS and CDR2 YYNGEE. The CDR3 sequence is 15 residues long.

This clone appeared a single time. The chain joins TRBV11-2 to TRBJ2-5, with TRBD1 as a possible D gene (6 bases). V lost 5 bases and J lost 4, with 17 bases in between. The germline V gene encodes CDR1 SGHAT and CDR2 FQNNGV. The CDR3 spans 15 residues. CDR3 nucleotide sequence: TGTGCCAGCAGCGCTCGGCAGGGGTCGGGAGAGACCCAGTACTTC. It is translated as CASSARQGSGETQYF.

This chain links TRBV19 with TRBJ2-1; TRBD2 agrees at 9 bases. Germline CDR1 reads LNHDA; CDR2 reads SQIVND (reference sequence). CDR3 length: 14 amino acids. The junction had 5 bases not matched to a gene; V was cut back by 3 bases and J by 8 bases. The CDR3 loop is CASSIYSGGYEQFF. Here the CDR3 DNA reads TGTGCCAGTAGTATTTATAGCGGGGGTTATGAGCAGTTCTTC.

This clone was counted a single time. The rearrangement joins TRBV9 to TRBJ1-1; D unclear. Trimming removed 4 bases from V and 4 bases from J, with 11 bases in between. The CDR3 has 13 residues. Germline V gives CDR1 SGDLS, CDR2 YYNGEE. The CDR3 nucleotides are TGTGCCAGCAGCCCCACGGCAGGCACTGAAGCTTTCTTT. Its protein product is CASSPTAGTEAFF.